This T cell receptor beta chain was recorded in a study of shared clonotypes between healthy human individuals. Concerning this clone itself: Its antigen is unidentified.

Using immunoSEQ multiplex PCR, the repertoire was profiled, and TCRdb retains in-frame clones only, with some absent. The sample has 2 million to 3 million clones, more than 85% seen once. Germline lookup yields CDR1 SNHLY and CDR2 FYNNEI. This CDR3 region has 16 residues. V was cut by 0 bases and J by 4 bases, with 12 bases left in between. The study, taken as a whole, reports: There were few donors, and this limited the genetic and exposure-history diversity represented. Among non-shared clonotypes, generation probabilities were lower than among those shared by all four donors.

The rearrangement links TRBV2 to TRBJ1-4; D is unresolved. Sequencing was performed on naive CD4+ T cells from PBMCs. Indicated subset: CD45RA+ positively selected. This TCR derives from a man between 18 and 35 years old in good health. Some clones in this sample may be carry-over from other donors' samples. The CDR3 is CASSEAIGALNEKLFF. As DNA, the CDR3 is TGTGCCAGCAGTGAAGCGATCGGAGCTCTTAATGAAAAACTGTTTTTT.